The subject of this entry is one T cell receptor (beta chain). It has no known antigen specificity. Per-base quality was not reported, and no clone a single base away is much larger than it. Measured from the cysteine to the phenylalanine, the CDR3 is 13 residues long. Left in the record is the CDR3 DNA by itself, 39 bases read in frame from the first base. At the junction V is shortened by 1 base and J by 4 bases, with 7 bases in between. From the germline V gene (reference sequence), CDR1 is MNHEY and CDR2 is SMNVEV. The CDR3 regions of human TCRbeta chains were subjected to immunosequencing. The authors processed their data as follows. Repertoire TCRs were matched against a reference library of SARS-CoV-2-specific TCRs generated with the MIRA antigen-specificity platform. Breadth was defined as the fraction of unique TCRs that were SARS-CoV-2-associated, and depth was defined as the fraction of total T cells that were SARS-CoV-2-associated. Using the MIRA data, each spike-specific TCR was mapped to the spike region that the TCR reacts to and placed in a CD4 or CD8 class. Log10-transformed breadth and depth values were compared by one-way ANOVA with Sidak's multiple comparisons tests. The source is immuneACCESS, and TCRdb retained only in-frame sequences with V and J called. Part of the clones is not carried over; for the studies checked, unresolved V genes explain less than half of this, and the remainder is unexplained. That table furnishes V, J and clone size, whereas the DNA furnished D and trimming. The sample has around 95,000 clones on record, 80% to 95% of them singletons. The ten largest clones add up to more than 1.5% of the sample.

These data originate in a study of T cell responses to AZD1222 COVID-19 vaccine (dated by TCRdb to 2020 to 2022). With respect to the entire study: AZD1222 recipients whose second dose came at about 4 weeks and those whose second dose came at about 12 weeks were combined into one group, since spike-specific TCR depth and breadth did not differ between the two schedules. TCR sequencing was performed for about 250 trial participants, of whom 200 to 220 were given two doses of AZD1222 and 26 were given two doses of MenACWY control vaccine. Trial participants were enrolled by age into 18-55, 56-69 and 70-plus year subgroups, with roughly 160, 29 and 62 TCR-sequenced participants respectively.

The full study reports these points: Epitopes outside the regions mutated in the B.1.351 and B.1.1.7 variants were reportedly recognized by nearly half of the unique spike-specific TCRs. In the small 56-69-year group, the increase in depth fell short of significance, most likely because of low power. Because no samples from the day 14 peak response were available, repertoires could be characterized only after the peak T cell response. Participants were mostly white British and included more females than males, and it was suggested by the authors that clonal diversity may have been underestimated. Vaccine-associated CD4 TCRs spanned the whole spike protein, with dominant responses in regions 160-218 and 743-854. A significant rise in spike-specific TCR breadth and depth was observed after two AZD1222 doses relative to day 0 and relative to MenACWY recipients. Conclusions about previously exposed vaccinees were limited because only a handful of AZD1222 recipients were SARS-CoV-2 seropositive at baseline.

This specimen's time point label, per the study, means: baseline before first vaccination. Samples from vaccinated people were obtained from the UK trials COV001 and COV002, which included a single-blind randomized controlled phase 2/3 trial of AZD1222 (ChAdOx1 nCoV-19) in healthy adults. For TCRbeta chain sequencing, PBMC samples from trial participants were taken at day 0 and at day 28 after the second dose. The chain is made from TRBV27 and TRBJ1-1; the D gene assignment is ambiguous. The specimen comprised peripheral blood, sampled on day 0 of AZD1222 vaccination. This clonotype was obtained from an adult in good health. This receptor has the CDR3 CASSLFRATEAFF. DNA sequence: TGTGCCAGCAGTTTATTTAGGGCCACTGAAGCTTTCTTT.